This entry describes one T cell receptor (beta chain). No more than 2 weeks before study entry, exposed participants had met a case of COVID-19. Methods used by the authors: Estimation of nucleated cell counts was performed using reference gene primer amplification. Libraries were prepared by immunoSEQ multiplex PCR; TCRdb keeps only in-frame clonotypes and omits some of them. V, J and clone size are taken as reported in that table, and D and trimming were inferred from the DNA itself. The data contain around 250,000 clones, under 95% of them singletons. The sample comes from a study of blood T cell repertoires in COVID-19. Study summary: From the United States, Italy and Spain came samples of acute and convalescent COVID-19. T cells, B-cell-depleted T cells, or PBMCs provided the cDNA or gDNA that served as material.

Sequenced: PBMCs or T cells enriched from blood (not recorded which). The origin of this receptor is a man aged 40-55 years who had been exposed to COVID-19.

CDR3 DNA: TGTGCCACCGCCCTACAGGGGGGGCCCTACAATGAGCAGTTCTTC. Translating gives CATALQGGPYNEQFF. This sequence joins TRBV15 and TRBJ2-1; a possible D gene is TRBD1 (8 bases). Germline V gives CDR1 LNHNV, CDR2 YYDKDF (reference sequence). The CDR3 is 15 residues long. V was shortened by 8 bases and J by 2 bases, with 16 bases between the two germline ends.